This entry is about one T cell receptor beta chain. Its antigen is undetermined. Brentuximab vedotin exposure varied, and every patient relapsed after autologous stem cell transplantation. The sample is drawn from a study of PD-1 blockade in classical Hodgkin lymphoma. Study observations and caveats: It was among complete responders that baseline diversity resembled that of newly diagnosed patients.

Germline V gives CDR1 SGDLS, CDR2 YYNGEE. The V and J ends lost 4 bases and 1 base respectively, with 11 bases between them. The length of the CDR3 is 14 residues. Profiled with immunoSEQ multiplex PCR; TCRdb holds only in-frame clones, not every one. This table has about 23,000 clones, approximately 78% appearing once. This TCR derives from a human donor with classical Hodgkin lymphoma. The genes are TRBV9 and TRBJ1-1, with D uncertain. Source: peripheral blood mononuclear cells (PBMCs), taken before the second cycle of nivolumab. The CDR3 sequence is CASSPHYRNTEAFF. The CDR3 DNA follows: TGTGCCAGCAGCCCCCATTACCGGAACACTGAAGCTTTCTTT. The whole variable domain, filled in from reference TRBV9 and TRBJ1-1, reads DSGVTQTPKHLITATGQRVTLRCSPRSGDLSVYWYQQSLDQGLQFLIQYYNGEERAKGNILERFSAQQFPDLHSELNLSSLELGDSALYFCASSPHYRNTEAFFGQGTRLTVV.